Only a few counts were recorded for the clone carrying this T cell receptor (beta chain). Its antigen is undetermined. This sample was included in a study of PD-1 blockade in classical Hodgkin lymphoma. Trimming pared 2 bases from V and 0 bases from J, leaving 8 bases between. Germline CDR1 and CDR2: MDHEN and SYDVKM. This CDR3 region has 16 residues. The time point denotes: newly diagnosed, previously untreated cHL patient sample. Thawed PBMCs yielded CD4+ T cells through magnetic negative selection. Comparators were PBMCs taken from newly diagnosed, untreated classical Hodgkin lymphoma. Method: immunoSEQ multiplex PCR; TCRdb's copy keeps in-frame clones and lacks some. This table holds 20,000 to 25,000 clones, about 88% found once. Study-wide points: Lower baseline TCR diversity was reported for newly diagnosed patients than for healthy donors. What caused the repertoire differences, perhaps disease activity or prior therapy, remains undefined.

Sequencing was carried out using CD4+ T cells from blood. J is TRBJ1-6 and V is TRBV28; D remains unclear. The clonotype originates from a human donor with classical Hodgkin lymphoma. The DNA for the CDR3 is TGTGCCAGCAGTTTAGTCACCGGCTCCTATAATTCACCCCTCCACTTT. This sequence encodes CASSLVTGSYNSPLHF.